The 21 T cell receptor beta chains given below trace back to one sample, sequenced in a study of cytomegalovirus exposure and HLA in healthy donors. The primer mix had 60 Vbeta and 13 Jbeta primers. The method was immunoSEQ multiplex PCR; TCRdb's version includes in-frame clones alone and lacks a portion of them. The sample includes fewer than 150,000 clones, about 68% seen only once; the top ten take more than 9%. The sample consisted of PBMCs. These TCRs come from a woman in her 50s in good health and CMV-seropositive.

The chain carries TRBV4-3 and TRBJ2-6, with 7 bases aligning to TRBD1. The CDR3 spans 17 residues. V dropped 4 bases and J dropped 1; count of bases not matched to a gene: 7. Germline V gene lookup returns CDR1 LGHNA and CDR2 YSLEER. The CDR3 DNA sequence: TGCGCCAGCAGCCCCGAACCACAGGGGTCTGGGGCCAACGTCCTGACTTTC. It translates to CASSPEPQGSGANVLTF.

The CDR3 nucleotides are TGCGCCAGCAGCTCCGGAGAGTACTACAATGAGCAGTTCTTC. Translation: CASSSGEYYNEQFF. The chain joins TRBV5-1 to TRBJ2-1; no firm D call. With 3 bases removed from V and 3 bases from J, the gap between germline ends came to 10 bases. This CDR3 contains 14 residues. Germline V gives CDR1 SGHRS, CDR2 YFSETQ.

The chain carries TRBV28 and TRBJ1-4; 9 nucleotides match TRBD1. Germline-derived CDR1 and CDR2 are MDHEN and SYDVKM. J was trimmed by 7 bases and V by 5 bases; bases with no gene match: 5. The length of the CDR3 is 14 residues. Here the CDR3 reads CASSGGQGGEKLFF. DNA of the CDR3: TGTGCCAGCAGTGGGGGACAGGGCGGTGAAAAACTGTTTTTT.

The chain carries TRBV14 and TRBJ1-6; D possibly corresponds to TRBD1 (5 bases). The CDR3 runs 16 residues. V lost 0 bases and J 6 bases, leaving 12 bases between the germline ends. The V gene's germline CDR1 is SGHDN and CDR2 FVKESK. In DNA form, the CDR3 reads TGTGCCAGCAGCCAAGATGGCCCAGGGCTTAATTCACCCCTCCACTTT. It specifies CASSQDGPGLNSPLHF.

The chain is built from TRBV7-9 and TRBJ2-7, with 8 bases fitting TRBD2. The CDR3 spans 13 residues. Germline CDR1 SEHNR, CDR2 FQNEAQ (reference sequence). Trimming cost V 11 bases and J 4 bases; bases outside gene matches: 10. In DNA form, the CDR3 reads TGTGCCGCGGGGGGTAGGGAAGAATACGAGCAGTACTTC. Translation gives CAAGGREEYEQYF.

V is TRBV18 and J is TRBJ1-2; 8 bases align to TRBD1. J gave up 7 bases and V 2 bases, and 15 bases lay outside the gene matches. The length of the CDR3 is 17 residues. Germline-derived CDR1 and CDR2 are KGHSH and LQKENI. The DNA of the CDR3 is TGTGCCAGCTCACCAAGAAATCCGGGACAGGAGGGTAGTGGCTACACCTTC. Amino acids: CASSPRNPGQEGSGYTF.

The chain links TRBV27 to TRBJ2-7; 11 bases agree with TRBD2. This CDR3 comprises 15 residues. Germline V gene sequence: CDR1 MNHEY, CDR2 SMNVEV (reference sequence). With 2 bases clipped from V and 3 bases from J, the junction kept 3 bases outside the gene matches. In nucleotides, the CDR3 is TGTGCCAGCAGTTTACGACTAGCGGGGCTCTACGAGCAGTACTTC. It encodes CASSLRLAGLYEQYF.

The rearrangement uses TRBV6-1 and TRBJ2-7; 9 bases line up with TRBD2. The CDR3 totals 15 residues. The germline gives CDR1 MNHNS, CDR2 SASEGT. Losses at the gene ends were 7 bases for V and 2 bases for J; bases not matched to a gene: 9. CDR3 amino acids: CASTLLAGGTYEQYF. For the CDR3, the DNA is TGTGCCAGCACCCTTCTGGCGGGGGGGACCTACGAGCAGTACTTC.

This rearrangement joins TRBV7-2 to TRBJ2-7; 9 bases match TRBD2. V was pared by 5 bases and J by 3 bases, with 8 bases of the junction left unmatched. The CDR3 is made up of 15 amino acids. Germline V CDR1 and CDR2: SGHTA, FQGNSA. CDR3 in amino acids: CASSHTSGRDYEQYF. CDR3 in DNA: TGTGCCAGCAGCCATACTAGCGGGCGGGACTACGAGCAGTACTTC.

V and J are TRBV10-3 and TRBJ1-1; no firm D call. The V gene lost 5 bases and the J gene lost 0 bases, with 13 bases spanning the gap. Per germline, CDR1 ENHRY and CDR2 SYGVKD. The CDR3 length is 15 residues. The CDR3 DNA is TGTGCCATCAGTCACACCGCCACCTTGAACACTGAAGCTTTCTTT. Residues: CAISHTATLNTEAFF.

The chain has TRBV18 and TRBJ1-2; TRBD1 aligns across 10 bases. Per the germline V gene, CDR1 is KGHSH and CDR2 is LQKENI. The V segment lost 4 bases and the J segment 11 bases; nucleotides outside the gene matches: 10. The CDR3 extends over 14 amino acids. The CDR3 loop reads CASSLPGQGPPYTF. In DNA form, the CDR3 reads TGTGCCAGCTCACTCCCGGGACAGGGGCCTCCTTACACCTTC.

This clone was picked up a small number of times. The chain employs TRBV30 and TRBJ1-5; D not certain. The V end was cut by 2 bases, the J end by 4 bases, with 15 bases between. CDR1 and CDR2 (germline): GTSNPN, SVGIG (reference sequence). This CDR3 comprises 15 residues. CDR3 nucleotide sequence: TGTGCCTGGAGTCTGGGCGACCGCCCTAATCAGCCCCAGCATTTT. Translating it yields CAWSLGDRPNQPQHF.

This chain links TRBV4-1 with TRBJ1-2; 7 bases line up with TRBD1. This CDR3 is 15 amino acids long. The J segment lost 4 bases and the V segment lost 5 bases, leaving 10 bases of the junction unmatched. Germline V lookup: CDR1 MGHRA, CDR2 YSYEKL. CDR3 amino acids: CASSTRQGGFYGYTF. CDR3 in DNA: TGCGCCAGCAGCACCCGACAGGGCGGGTTCTATGGCTACACCTTC.

In DNA form, the CDR3 reads TGTGCCAGCAGTTACTCACAGAACACTGAAGCTTTCTTT. Encoded protein: CASSYSQNTEAFF. V gene TRBV6-6 combines with J gene TRBJ1-1, with D uncertain. V was trimmed by 0 bases and J by 1 base, leaving 3 bases between them. Germline lookup yields CDR1 MNHNY and CDR2 SVGAGI (reference sequence). The CDR3 spans 13 residues.

This sequence joins TRBV28 and TRBJ2-7; weak D call: TRBD1 (5 bases). This CDR3 is built from 12 residues. Germline loops: CDR1 MDHEN, CDR2 SYDVKM. V was shortened by 6 bases and J by 3 bases, with 9 bases between the two germline ends. CDR3 sequence (DNA): TGTGCCAGCAGCGACAGAAACTACGAGCAGTACTTC. It codes for CASSDRNYEQYF.

The V and J genes are TRBV12-5 and TRBJ2-6, with a possible D match to TRBD1 (5 bases). Germline CDR1 reads LGHNT; CDR2 reads FRNRAP. The CDR3 length is 19 residues. Trimming shortened V by 7 bases and J by 0 bases, and 22 bases separated the two germline ends. In nucleotides, the CDR3 is TGTGCTAGTGCCCCCTGGCACTTAACAACAGGCTCTGGGGCCAACGTCCTGACTTTC. Residues: CASAPWHLTTGSGANVLTF.

CDR3 sequence reads: CASSRTTDTQYF. CDR3 sequence (DNA): TGTGCCAGCAGCCGGACTACAGATACGCAGTATTTT. The gene calls are TRBV5-4 and TRBJ2-3; a weak D match, TRBD2 (5 bases). V was pared by 4 bases and J by 3 bases, with 6 bases between. Germline CDR1 reads SGHNT; CDR2 reads YYREEE (reference sequence). The CDR3 is 12 amino acids.

The rearrangement uses TRBV10-3 and TRBJ2-3; 7 nucleotides match TRBD1. Germline V CDR1 and CDR2: ENHRY, SYGVKD. V was clipped by 6 bases and J by 6 bases; unmatched bases: 12. The CDR3 is 15 residues long. In DNA form, the CDR3 reads TGTGCCATCAGAGGGGACAGTCCTTCGATCGATACGCAGTATTTT. Its protein is CAIRGDSPSIDTQYF.

The V and J genes are TRBV7-2 and TRBJ2-3; perhaps TRBD2 as D (6 bases). Trimming stripped 0 bases from V and 0 bases from J, with 10 bases between. This CDR3 contains 16 residues. In germline, CDR1 is SGHTA, CDR2 FQGNSA. This CDR3 reads CASSLAGGPSTDTQYF. The CDR3 region has the DNA TGTGCCAGCAGCTTAGCGGGAGGCCCTAGCACAGATACGCAGTATTTT. Full variable domain (remainder filled in from reference TRBV7-2 and TRBJ2-3): GAGVSQSPSNKVTEKGKDVELRCDPISGHTALYWYRQSLGQGLEFLIYFQGNSAPDKSGLPSDRFSAERTGGSVSTLTIQRTQQEDSAVYLCASSLAGGPSTDTQYFGPGTRLTVL.

This clone appeared once. CDR3 sequence: CASSPQRLYEQYF. In DNA form, the CDR3 reads TGTGCCAGCTCACCACAGCGGCTCTACGAGCAGTACTTC. This rearrangement joins TRBV18 to TRBJ2-7, with D maybe TRBD2 (5 bases). Germline CDR1 KGHSH, CDR2 LQKENI. This CDR3 is 13 amino acids long. V was trimmed by 1 base and J by 3 bases, leaving 7 bases between them.

The J gene is TRBJ1-4, the V gene TRBV6-1; D may be TRBD1 (6 bases). The CDR3 loop spans 13 amino acids. Germline V gene data show CDR1 as MNHNS and CDR2 as SASEGT. Trimming took 8 bases from V and 3 from J, leaving 10 bases between them. CDR3 protein: CASQGQSNEKLFF. The CDR3 region has the DNA TGTGCCAGCCAGGGACAATCTAATGAAAAACTGTTTTTT.